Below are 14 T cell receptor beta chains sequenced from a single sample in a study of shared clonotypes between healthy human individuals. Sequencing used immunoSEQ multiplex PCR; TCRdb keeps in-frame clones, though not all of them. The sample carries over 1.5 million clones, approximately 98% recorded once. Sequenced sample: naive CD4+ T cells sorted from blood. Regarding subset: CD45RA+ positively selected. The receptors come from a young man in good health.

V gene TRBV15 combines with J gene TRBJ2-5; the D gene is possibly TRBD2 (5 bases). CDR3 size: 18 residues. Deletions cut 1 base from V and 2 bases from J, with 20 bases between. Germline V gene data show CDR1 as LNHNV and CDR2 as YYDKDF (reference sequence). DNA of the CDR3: TGTGCCACCAGCAGAGTGGTTGGGCCGAGACTACGTCAAGAGACCCAGTACTTC. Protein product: CATSRVVGPRLRQETQYF.

CDR3: CASSSRGGGAFF. The CDR3 coding sequence is TGTGCCAGCAGTTCCCGGGGCGGGGGCGCTTTCTTT. This rearrangement joins TRBV6-5 to TRBJ1-1, with TRBD1 as a possible D gene (6 bases). V was trimmed by 4 bases and J by 11 bases, leaving 14 bases between them. This CDR3 region has 12 residues. Per the germline V gene, CDR1 is MNHEY and CDR2 is SVGAGI.

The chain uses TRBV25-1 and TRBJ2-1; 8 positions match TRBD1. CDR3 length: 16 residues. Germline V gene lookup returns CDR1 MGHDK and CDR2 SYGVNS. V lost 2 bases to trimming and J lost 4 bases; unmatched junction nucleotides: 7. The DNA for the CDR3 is TGTGCCAGCAGTGAACTTGGGACAGGAAATTACAATGAGCAGTTCTTC. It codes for CASSELGTGNYNEQFF.

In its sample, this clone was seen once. Written as DNA, the CDR3 is TGTGCCAGCAGCTTAGTTGGCGAAGATACGCAGTATTTT. Amino acids: CASSLVGEDTQYF. The genes are TRBV11-3 and TRBJ2-3, with D unresolved. Between the trimmed V and J ends, which lost 1 base and 5 bases, there was a span of 7 bases. This CDR3 comprises 13 residues. The germline V gene has CDR1 SGHNT and CDR2 YENEEA.

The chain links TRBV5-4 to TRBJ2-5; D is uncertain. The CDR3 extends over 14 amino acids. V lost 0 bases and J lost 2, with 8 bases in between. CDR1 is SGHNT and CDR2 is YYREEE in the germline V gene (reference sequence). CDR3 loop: CASSLAGQQETQYF. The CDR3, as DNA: TGTGCCAGCAGCTTGGCCGGGCAGCAAGAGACCCAGTACTTC.

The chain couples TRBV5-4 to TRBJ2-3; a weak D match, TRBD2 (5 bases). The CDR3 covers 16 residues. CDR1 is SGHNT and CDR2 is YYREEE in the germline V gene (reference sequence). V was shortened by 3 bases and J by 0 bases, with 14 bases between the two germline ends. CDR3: CASSSRLASSTDTQYF. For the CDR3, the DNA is TGTGCCAGCAGCTCCCGCTTAGCGAGTAGCACAGATACGCAGTATTTT.

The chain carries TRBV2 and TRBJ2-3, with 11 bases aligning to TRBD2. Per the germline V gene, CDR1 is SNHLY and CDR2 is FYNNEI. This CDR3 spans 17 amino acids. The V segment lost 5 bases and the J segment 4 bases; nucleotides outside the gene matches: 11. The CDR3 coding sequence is TGTGCCAGCAGTATAGCGGGAGGGAGGGGAGGCGCAGATACGCAGTATTTT. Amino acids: CASSIAGGRGGADTQYF. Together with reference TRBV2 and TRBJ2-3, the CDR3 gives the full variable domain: EPEVTQTPSHQVTQMGQEVILRCVPISNHLYFYWYRQILGQKVEFLVSFYNNEISEKSEIFDDQFSVERPDGSNFTLKIRSTKLEDSAMYFCASSIAGGRGGADTQYFGPGTRLTVL.

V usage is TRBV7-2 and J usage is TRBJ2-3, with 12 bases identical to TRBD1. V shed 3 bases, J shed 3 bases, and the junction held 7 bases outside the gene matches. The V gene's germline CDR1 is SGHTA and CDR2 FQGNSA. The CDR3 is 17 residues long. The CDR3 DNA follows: TGTGCCAGCAGCTTGGTGGGACAGGGGGCCCGGACAGATACGCAGTATTTT. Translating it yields CASSLVGQGARTDTQYF.

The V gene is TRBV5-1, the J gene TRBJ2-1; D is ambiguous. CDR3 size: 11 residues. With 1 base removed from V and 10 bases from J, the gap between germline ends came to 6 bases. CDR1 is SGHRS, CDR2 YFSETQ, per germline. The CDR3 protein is CASSLTEEQFF. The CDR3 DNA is TGCGCCAGCAGCTTGACGGAAGAGCAGTTCTTC.

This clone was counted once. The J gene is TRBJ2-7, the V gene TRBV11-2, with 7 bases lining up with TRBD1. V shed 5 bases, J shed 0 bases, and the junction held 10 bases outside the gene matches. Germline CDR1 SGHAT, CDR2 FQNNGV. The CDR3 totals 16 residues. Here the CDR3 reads CASSRVRTGTSYEQYF. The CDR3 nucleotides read TGTGCCAGCAGCCGAGTTAGGACAGGAACCTCCTACGAGCAGTACTTC.

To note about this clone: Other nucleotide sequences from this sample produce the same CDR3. The CDR3 bases are TGCAGCGTTGGCGACTACGAGCAGTACTTC. Its translation: CSVGDYEQYF. J is TRBJ2-7 and V is TRBV29-1; D gene uncertain. Germline lookup yields CDR1 SQVTM and CDR2 ANQGSEA. Trimming left V 4 bases short and J 3 bases short, with 4 bases between. This CDR3 is built from 10 residues.

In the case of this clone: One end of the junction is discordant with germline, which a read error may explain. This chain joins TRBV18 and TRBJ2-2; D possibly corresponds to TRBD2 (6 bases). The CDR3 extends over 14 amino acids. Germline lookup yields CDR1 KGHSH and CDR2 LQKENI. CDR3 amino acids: CASSPRRGTGELFF. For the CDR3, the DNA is TGTGCCAGCTCCCCACGGCGGGGCACCGGGGAGCTGTTTTTT.

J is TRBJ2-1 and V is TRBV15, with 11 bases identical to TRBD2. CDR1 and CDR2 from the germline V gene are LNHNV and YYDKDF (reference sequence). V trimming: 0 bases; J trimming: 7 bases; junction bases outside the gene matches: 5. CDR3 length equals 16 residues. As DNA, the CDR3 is TGTGCCACCAGCAGAGAACTAGCGGGAGTTAGTAATGAGCAGTTCTTC. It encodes CATSRELAGVSNEQFF.

CDR3 nucleotide sequence: TGCGCCAGCAGCTCCCGGGACTGGCTGATTTTTGAGCAGTTCTTC. It is translated as CASSSRDWLIFEQFF. The V call is TRBV5-1, the J call TRBJ2-1; perhaps TRBD2 as D (6 bases). The CDR3 length is 15 residues. The germline gives CDR1 SGHRS, CDR2 YFSETQ. Trimming removed 3 bases at V and 9 bases at J, with 19 bases between.